Given below is one T cell receptor (beta chain) in context. This sample includes further DNA sequences coding for the same CDR3. Looked up from germline, CDR1 is MNHEY and CDR2 is SVGAGI. The CDR3 totals 13 residues. V was shortened by 2 bases and J by 2 bases, with 6 bases between the two germline ends. This record comes from a study of shared clonotypes between healthy human individuals. Study in general: Per-donor plates numbered three CD4 naive, three CD4 memory, two CD8 naive and one CD8 memory.

Sequenced by immunoSEQ multiplex PCR; TCRdb stores in-frame clones only, minus some. The sample records roughly 1,600,000 clones, roughly 98.5% being singletons. This rearrangement joins TRBV6-5 to TRBJ1-2; tentative D call: TRBD1 (5 bases). This clonotype originated in a young man in good health. Sequencing was carried out using naive CD4+ T cells sorted from blood. Subset described: CD45RA+ positively selected. CDR3: CASSYDSNYGYTF. CDR3 nucleotide sequence: TGTGCCAGCAGTTACGACAGCAACTATGGCTACACCTTC.